These 8 T cell receptor beta chains were all obtained from the same sample, sequenced in a study of OX40 agonist ivuxolimab in advanced cancers. Generated by immunoSEQ multiplex PCR, the TCRdb table keeps only in-frame clones and is missing some. The data contain some 86,000 clones, around 92% of them singletons. The starting material was CD4+ or CD8+ T cells sorted from blood, obtained in a trial of the OX40 agonist ivuxolimab. The receptor source for this set is an adult with an advanced solid tumor such as melanoma, head and neck, liver or kidney cancer.

The chain recombines TRBV21-1 with TRBJ2-1; the table's D call of TRBD2 was not tested on the DNA. TRBV21-1 is a pseudogene. The CDR3 has 16 amino acids. CDR3: CASSKTSGSSYNEQFF. The CDR3 DNA follows: TGTGCCAGCAGCAAGACTAGCGGGAGCTCCTACAATGAGCAGTTCTTC.

The V call is TRBV29-1, the J call TRBJ2-1; TRBD2 agrees at 7 bases. CDR1 SQVTM and CDR2 ANQGSEA come from the germline V gene. This CDR3 comprises 11 residues. With 4 bases clipped from V and 8 bases from J, the junction kept 2 bases outside the gene matches. In DNA, the CDR3 is TGCAGCGTTGGGCGGGAGTATGAGCAGTTCTTC. Its protein product is CSVGREYEQFF.

CDR3 DNA sequence: TGTGCCAGCAGCCCCGGGACAGGGGGGCAGCCCCAGCATTTT. It encodes CASSPGTGGQPQHF. V gene TRBV6-6 combines with J gene TRBJ1-5; 11 bases are a match to TRBD1. Germline trimming cut 6 bases from V and 7 bases from J; bases unmatched to any gene: 5. This CDR3 is built from 14 residues. Germline V gene data show CDR1 as MNHNY and CDR2 as SVGAGI (reference sequence).

The chain employs TRBV10-3 and TRBJ1-3; tentative D call: TRBD1 (5 bases). The CDR3 has 15 amino acids. V gave up 2 bases and J gave up 0 bases, with 8 bases separating them. Per the germline V gene, CDR1 is ENHRY and CDR2 is SYGVKD. The CDR3 bases are TGTGCCATCAGTGAGAGGGGCACCTCTGGAAACACCATATATTTT. This encodes CAISERGTSGNTIYF.

This chain uses TRBV6-5 with TRBJ2-7; 13 bases map to TRBD2. The germline V gene encodes CDR1 MNHEY and CDR2 SVGAGI. The CDR3 runs to 15 residues. After removal of 5 bases from V and 5 bases from J, the junction contained 6 bases not matched to a gene. CDR3 coding DNA: TGTGCCAGCAGTCAGGGGACTAGCGGGACCCACGAGCAGTACTTC. Amino acid sequence: CASSQGTSGTHEQYF.

The chain employs TRBV28 and TRBJ2-5; TRBD2 matches at 14 bases. J gave up 4 bases and V 5 bases, and 6 bases lay outside the gene matches. The CDR3 sequence is 16 residues long. Germline V lookup: CDR1 MDHEN, CDR2 SYDVKM. CDR3 sequence: CASSPTSGRARETQYF. CDR3 nucleotides: TGTGCCAGCAGTCCGACTAGCGGGAGGGCCCGAGAGACCCAGTACTTC.

CDR3 coding DNA: TGTGCCAGCAGCTTTGGGGAGACCCAGTACTTC. Translating it yields CASSFGETQYF. The chain employs TRBV5-6 and TRBJ2-5, with D hard to call. The V end lost 2 bases, the J end lost 5 bases, and 4 bases lay between the germline ends. This CDR3 is 11 amino acids long. CDR1 and CDR2 from the germline V gene are SGHDT and YYEEEE. Full variable domain (outside the CDR3, taken from reference TRBV5-6 and TRBJ2-5): DAGVTQSPTHLIKTRGQQVTLRCSPKSGHDTVSWYQQALGQGPQFIFQYYEEEERQRGNFPDRFSGHQFPNYSSELNVNALLLGDSALYLCASSFGETQYFGPGTRLLVL.

This sequence joins TRBV18 and TRBJ2-1, with 9 bases identical to TRBD1. Germline values: CDR1 KGHSH, CDR2 LQKENI. CDR3 size: 13 residues. The trim removed 5 bases at V and 4 bases at J, leaving 0 bases unmatched. CDR3 nucleotide sequence: TGTGCCAGCTCAGGGACAGGGTACAATGAGCAGTTCTTC. It is translated as CASSGTGYNEQFF.